This T cell receptor beta chain was obtained from a study of blood T cell repertoires in COVID-19. For the study at large: The United States, Italy and Spain provided the acute and convalescent COVID-19 samples. From T cells, B-cell-depleted T cells, or PBMCs came the material, which was cDNA or gDNA.

Seattle patient enrollment occurred during active infection, with longitudinal follow-up thereafter. Germline V lookup: CDR1 KGHSH, CDR2 LQKENI. The length of the CDR3 is 17 residues. Unmatched junction bases numbered 15, after V lost 4 bases and J lost 5 bases. As handled by the study authors: Reference gene primer amplification yielded estimated nucleated cell counts. TCRdb's copy holds only in-frame clones and misses some; the assay was immunoSEQ multiplex PCR. V, J and clone size derive from that table, while D and trimming were established from the DNA sequence. This table has 54,000 or so clones, 70% to 85% appearing once.

The TCR originated in a man older than 75 with COVID-19, enrolled during active disease. The gene calls are TRBV18 and TRBJ2-5; 8 nucleotides agree with TRBD1. Sequencing used peripheral blood. CDR3 DNA sequence: TGTGCCAGCTCACGAATCCCGGGACAGGACAATAGGGAGACCCAGTACTTC. This translates into CASSRIPGQDNRETQYF.